The source of this TCR beta chain is a study of regulatory T cells in long-lasting Graves disease. Points from the study as a whole: Peripheral blood was the sole material, not thyroid tissue.

In germline, CDR1 is GTSNPN, CDR2 SVGIG (reference sequence). The V and J ends lost 3 bases and 8 bases, in that order; junction bases with no gene match: 9. The CDR3 runs to 13 residues. Many counts were recorded for this clonotype. Its cognate antigen is unknown. Time point: persistent/refractory GD, antithyroid drugs over 5 years with positive TRAb. Extracted RNA from PBMCs served as the source of the TCR library. Construction of the TCR beta libraries employed iRepertoire HTBI primers in conjunction with Arm-PCR of CDR3 regions. TCRdb passed the multiplex PCR reads through MiXCR, listing each CDR3 protein once. The sample holds 400,000 to 500,000 distinct CDR3 sequences, around a fifth seen once.

This clonotype was obtained from a female donor with Graves disease. V and J are TRBV30 and TRBJ2-7; the match to TRBD2 covers 8 bases. Sequenced here: peripheral blood mononuclear cells (PBMCs), sampled when the disease was refractory, from a patient treated with antithyroid drugs. CDR3 region: CAWSTSGFFKQYF. CDR3 nucleotide sequence: TGTGCCTGGAGCACTAGCGGATTCTTCAAGCAGTACTTC.